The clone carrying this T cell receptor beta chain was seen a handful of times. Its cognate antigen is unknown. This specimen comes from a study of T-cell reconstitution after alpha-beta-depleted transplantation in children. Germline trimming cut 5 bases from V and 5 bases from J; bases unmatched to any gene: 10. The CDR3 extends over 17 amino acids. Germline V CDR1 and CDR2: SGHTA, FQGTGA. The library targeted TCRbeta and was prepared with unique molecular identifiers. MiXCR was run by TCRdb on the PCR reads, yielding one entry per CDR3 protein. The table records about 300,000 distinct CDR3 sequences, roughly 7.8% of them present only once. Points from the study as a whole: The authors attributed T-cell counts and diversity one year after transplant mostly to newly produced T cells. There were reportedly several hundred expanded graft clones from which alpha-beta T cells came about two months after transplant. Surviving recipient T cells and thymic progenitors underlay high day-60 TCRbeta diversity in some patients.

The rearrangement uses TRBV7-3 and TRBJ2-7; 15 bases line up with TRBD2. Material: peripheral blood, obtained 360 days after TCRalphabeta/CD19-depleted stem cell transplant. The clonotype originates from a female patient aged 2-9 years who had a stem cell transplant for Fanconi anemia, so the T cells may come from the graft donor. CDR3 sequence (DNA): TGTGCCAGCAGCCCCACGGGACTAGCGGGAGGCGATAACGAGCAGTACTTC. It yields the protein CASSPTGLAGGDNEQYF.